This TCR beta chain was identified during a study of blood T cell repertoires in COVID-19. Between the trimmed V and J ends, which lost 7 bases and 4 bases, there was a span of 10 bases. The CDR3 contains 11 residues. Looked up from germline, CDR1 is DFQATT and CDR2 is SNEGSKA (reference sequence). Generated by immunoSEQ multiplex PCR, the TCRdb table keeps only in-frame clones and is missing some. The sample includes fewer than 350,000 clones, approximately 86% of them seen just once. The clonotype originates from an older woman with COVID-19, enrolled during active disease. The chain uses TRBV20-1 and TRBJ1-1; TRBD1 might be the D (5 bases). Sequenced material: peripheral blood. CDR3 amino acids: CSGVGGTEAFF. CDR3 sequence (DNA): TGCAGTGGGGTCGGGGGCACTGAAGCTTTCTTT.